Here is one T cell receptor (beta chain) with its context. This receptor's antigen is unknown. The sample holds no much larger clone one base away, and base qualities are not on file. Collaborating institutions collected whole blood in K2EDTA tubes following their own protocols. For TCRbeta analysis, collaborators shipped samples as frozen whole blood, isolated PBMCs, or DNA extracted from either of those sample types. This sample was included in a study of blood T cell repertoires in COVID-19 (TCRdb year 2020). Study-wide context: Collaborator samples came from the United States, Italy and Spain and covered acute and convalescent phases of COVID-19. The dataset comprised deeply sampled blood TCRbeta repertoires from subjects exposed to, actively infected with, or recovered from COVID-19. The repertoires were released in a freely available public database intended as a resource for research on the immune response to SARS-CoV-2. Where available, HLA class I and class II types were obtained from metadata supplied by the sample provider rather than from assay-based typing. A de-identified subject ID, COVID-19 status, age in years and sex were almost always included in the sample metadata. The material from the prospective study consisted of cDNA or gDNA derived from T cells, B-cell-depleted T cells, or PBMCs. Samples were obtained from the ongoing ImmuneRACE study (first 160 participants) and from 1,200 or so subjects provided by 6 global collaborators.

The CDR3, from cysteine to phenylalanine, totals 15 residues. Only CDR3 DNA remains: 45 bases, in frame from the first base. V loses 7 bases, J loses 4 bases, and the germline ends lie 14 bases apart. In the germline V gene, CDR1 corresponds to SNHLY and CDR2 to FYNNEI. Overall results and qualifications from the work: The quantity of clinical and demographic metadata differed by source and by participant and was supplied without curation.

TCRbeta CDR3 regions were amplified from genomic DNA using the immunoSEQ Assay, a bias-controlled multiplex PCR. Per the original workflow: The number of nucleated cells in each sample was estimated from the amplification of reference gene primers within the assay. To quantify the absolute abundance of each unique TCRbeta CDR3 rearrangement, sequence reads were collapsed and filtered. For each sample, productive Simpson clonality was calculated by taking the square root of Simpson's diversity index across productive rearrangements. TCRdb obtained this table from immuneACCESS and retained in-frame rearrangements with V and J assigned. These tables miss some clones; where compared with another copy, unresolved V genes account for less than half of the shortfall, and the remainder is unexplained. That table is the source of V, J and clone size, and D and trimming were worked out from the DNA. This sample comprises 300,000 to 350,000 clones, about 85% of them detected only once. The ten top clones hold approximately 2% of the sample.

The clonotype was recovered from a man in his late teens or twenties with active or convalescent COVID-19. The V gene is TRBV2 and the J gene is TRBJ1-6; matching of 6 bases hints at TRBD1 as the D gene. The sequencing sample was made of peripheral blood. The CDR3 region reads CASTSAGTYNSPLHF. DNA sequence: TGTGCCAGCACTTCGGCAGGGACATATAATTCACCCCTCCACTTT. The full variable domain, with segments outside the CDR3 supplied by the reference TRBV2 and TRBJ1-6 proteins, appears as EPEVTQTPSHQVTQMGQEVILRCVPISNHLYFYWYRQILGQKVEFLVSFYNNEISEKSEIFDDQFSVERPDGSNFTLKIRSTKLEDSAMYFCASTSAGTYNSPLHFGNGTRLTVT.